The 29 T cell receptor beta chains listed next were all sequenced from one sample in a study of post-analysis software for immune sequencing data. Whole-study findings and limits: Relative to controls, patients had a few TRBV segments at higher frequency, with TRBV5-6, TRBV5-1 and TRBV20-1 among these.

Unique molecular identifiers tagged the TCR beta cDNA libraries. From the PCR reads, TCRdb called clonotypes with MiXCR, one entry per CDR3 protein. Of hundreds of thousands of distinct CDR3 sequences in the sample, 25% to 30% were seen once. Their target antigens are unknown. What was sequenced was blood. The receptor source for this set is a girl aged 10 to 17 with multiple sclerosis.

This clonotype was seen more than once but under ten times. For the CDR3, the DNA is TGTGCCAGCAGACCCCGGGCCCCTGAGAGCGAGCAGTACTTC. It codes for CASRPRAPESEQYF. This chain joins TRBV6-5 and TRBJ2-7, with D uncertain. Deletions cut 6 bases from V and 6 bases from J, with 18 bases between. The CDR3 runs to 14 residues. Germline V gene lookup returns CDR1 MNHEY and CDR2 SVGAGI.

On this clonotype itself: The junction does not match germline at one end; this may be a read error. The rearrangement links TRBV4-3 to TRBJ2-7; the match to TRBD1 covers 7 bases. CDR3 length: 14 residues. Per germline, CDR1 LGHNA and CDR2 YSLEER. In DNA, the CDR3 is TGCGCCGGCAGCCAAGATGAACAGGGGAACGAACAGTACTTC. Protein product: CAGSQDEQGNEQYF.

This clonotype was seen many times. One junction end disagrees with the germline gene, perhaps due to a read error. This sequence joins TRBV7-7 and TRBJ2-5; 10 nucleotides match TRBD2. The CDR3 spans 14 residues. Germline V gene data show CDR1 as SSHAT and CDR2 as FNYEAQ (reference sequence). CDR3 amino acids: CASSPSGGEETQYF. DNA of the CDR3: TGTGCTAGCAGCCCTAGCGGGGGTGAGGAGACCCAGTACTTC.

The chain joins TRBV20-1 to TRBJ2-5; TRBD2 matches 9 bases. V gave up 5 bases and J gave up 11 bases; unmatched junction bases: 21. The CDR3 runs 16 residues. Looked up from germline, CDR1 is DFQATT and CDR2 is SNEGSKA (reference sequence). The DNA for the CDR3 is TGCAGTGCTCCCCGGGGAGCGGGGGGTTCCTACAATGAGCAGTACTTC. The encoded protein is CSAPRGAGGSYNEQYF.

As regards this clonotype: Compared with germline, one end of the junction differs, possibly owing to a read error. This chain uses TRBV9 with TRBJ1-1, with 8 bases fitting TRBD1. This CDR3 region has 15 residues. Germline CDR1 reads SGDLS; CDR2 reads YYNGEE. CDR3 in amino acids: CVSRETGAVNTEAFF. In DNA, the CDR3 is TGTGTCAGCAGAGAGACAGGGGCTGTTAACACTGAAGCTTTCTTT.

This clonotype has just a few counts. V gene TRBV20-1 combines with J gene TRBJ2-7, with D perhaps TRBD1 (5 bases). The length of the CDR3 is 13 residues. The V end was cut by 3 bases, the J end by 2 bases, with 11 bases between. In germline, CDR1 is DFQATT, CDR2 SNEGSKA (reference sequence). In nucleotides, the CDR3 is TGCAGTGCTAGCCGAACAGGTCCCTACGAGCAGTACTTC. Encoded protein: CSASRTGPYEQYF.

V gene TRBV29-1 combines with J gene TRBJ1-2; 9 bases are a match to TRBD1. The V gene's germline CDR1 is SQVTM and CDR2 ANQGSEA. The CDR3 loop spans 15 amino acids. V dropped 4 bases and J dropped 7; count of bases not matched to a gene: 13. The CDR3 nucleotides are TGCAGCGTTGTTCCCGGGACAGGGTATAACGTTGGCTACACCTTC. Protein sequence: CSVVPGTGYNVGYTF.

This clonotype was recorded a few times. The chain couples TRBV18 to TRBJ2-5; TRBD2 might be the D (5 bases). Per the germline V gene, CDR1 is KGHSH and CDR2 is LQKENI. V lost 3 bases and J lost 1, with 6 bases in between. The length of the CDR3 is 13 residues. Here the CDR3 reads CASSPTSQETQYF. Written as DNA, the CDR3 is TGTGCCAGCTCACCTACTAGCCAAGAGACCCAGTACTTC. The full variable domain, rest sourced from reference TRBV18 and TRBJ2-5, is NAGVMQNPRHLVRRRGQEARLRCSPMKGHSHVYWYRQLPEEGLKFMVYLQKENIIDESGMPKERFSAEFPKEGPSILRIQQVVRGDSAAYFCASSPTSQETQYFGPGTRLLVL.

At least ten counts were recorded for this clonotype. The CDR3 nucleotides are TGCAGCACCGGACAGGGCGACCACAATGAGCAGTTCTTC. Protein product: CSTGQGDHNEQFF. The gene calls are TRBV29-1 and TRBJ2-1; 8 bases line up with TRBD1. Trimming at V came to 8 bases and at J to 5 bases, leaving 8 bases not matched to a gene. Germline CDR1 is SQVTM and CDR2 is ANQGSEA. This CDR3 region has 13 residues.

The chain uses TRBV28 and TRBJ2-1; possibly TRBD1 or TRBD2 for D (6 bases each). Germline CDR1 reads MDHEN; CDR2 reads SYDVKM. V lost 6 bases to trimming and J lost 1 base, with 16 bases between them. This CDR3 is built from 16 residues. Written as DNA, the CDR3 is TGTGCCAGCAGCGATCTCGGGGGCCCTTCCTACAATGAGCAGTTCTTC. Its protein product is CASSDLGGPSYNEQFF.

Worth noting for this clonotype: At one of its ends the junction is not consistent with the germline gene, which may arise from a read error. The V and J genes are TRBV10-3 and TRBJ2-3, with TRBD1 as a possible D gene (7 bases). CDR1 and CDR2 (germline): ENHRY, SYGVKD. The CDR3 is 14 residues long. CDR3 in DNA: TGTGCCATCAAAGGACAGGAGGGGACAGATATGCAGTATTTT. It specifies CAIKGQEGTDMQYF.

This chain uses TRBV27 with TRBJ2-4; TRBD1 agrees at 7 bases. The J call may be incorrect, as the DNA end agrees better with TRBJ2-7. Germline CDR1 is MNHEY and CDR2 is SMNVEV (reference sequence). This CDR3 is 15 amino acids long. The CDR3: CASSYRGTPHYEQYF. In DNA form, the CDR3 reads TGTGCCAGCAGCTACAGGGGTACACCCCACTACGAGCAGTACTTC.

This clonotype was picked up many times. Its ends do not fully match the called genes, so a read error is possible. The V and J genes are TRBV20-1 and TRBJ2-5; the match to TRBD2 covers 8 bases. This CDR3 has 14 amino acids. The germline gives CDR1 DFQATT, CDR2 SNEGSKA (reference sequence). CDR3 bases: TGCAGCGCTACCCCGGGACTAGGTCAGGAGACCCAGTACTTC. As protein: CSATPGLGQETQYF.

V gene TRBV6-5 combines with J gene TRBJ2-2; 9 positions agree with TRBD1. The V and J ends lost 6 bases and 6 bases, in that order; junction bases with no gene match: 5. Germline V CDR1 and CDR2: MNHEY, SVGAGI. CDR3 length: 14 amino acids. The CDR3 DNA is TGTGCCAGCAGCACAGGGGGCTTGGCCGGGGAGCTGTTTTTT. Its translation: CASSTGGLAGELFF.

This clonotype has only a few counts. The chain uses TRBV20-1 and TRBJ2-1; perhaps TRBD2 as D (5 bases). The CDR3 contains 14 residues. V was cut by 5 bases and J by 5 bases, with 16 bases left in between. Germline V gene data show CDR1 as DFQATT and CDR2 as SNEGSKA (reference sequence). The CDR3 protein is CSAYPLGVDNEQFF. CDR3 in DNA: TGCAGTGCTTACCCCCTCGGGGTCGACAATGAGCAGTTCTTC.

In its sample, this clonotype was seen a few times. The chain has TRBV5-1 and TRBJ2-1, with TRBD2 identical over 8 bases. CDR1 is SGHRS, CDR2 YFSETQ, per germline. The CDR3 contains 15 residues. Trimming removed 4 bases from V and 1 base from J; junction bases left unmatched: 4. CDR3 nucleotide sequence: TGCGCCAGCAGCGGGGAGCGGGGGTCCTACAATGAGCAGTTCTTC. It is translated as CASSGERGSYNEQFF.

The chain joins TRBV27 to TRBJ1-2; 7 nucleotides align to TRBD1. V was pared by 2 bases and J by 3 bases, with 9 bases of the junction left unmatched. The CDR3 has 16 amino acids. From germline, CDR1 is MNHEY and CDR2 SMNVEV (reference sequence). The CDR3 protein is CASSLRQGPRDYGYTF. CDR3 sequence (DNA): TGTGCCAGCAGTTTACGACAGGGTCCTAGGGACTATGGCTACACCTTC.

The chain uses TRBV10-1 and TRBJ1-1; no clear D gene. CDR3 length: 14 residues. CDR1 is WNHNN and CDR2 is SYGVQD in the germline V gene (reference sequence). The V end was cut by 5 bases, the J end by 0 bases, with 10 bases between. CDR3 region: CASSSRPMNTEAFF. In nucleotides, the CDR3 is TGCGCCAGCAGTAGCCGTCCTATGAACACTGAAGCTTTCTTT.

A few counts support this clonotype. The V call is TRBV3-1, the J call TRBJ2-7; no reliable D call. This CDR3 has 13 amino acids. The germline V gene has CDR1 LGHDT and CDR2 YNNKEL (reference sequence). V was trimmed by 5 bases and J by 5 bases, leaving 13 bases between them. CDR3 coding DNA: TGTGCCAGCAGCTCCTTCGAGTACCACGAGCAGTACTTC. It specifies CASSSFEYHEQYF.

The chain carries TRBV18 and TRBJ1-2; D is unresolved. Trimming took off 2 bases at V and 7 bases at J, with 8 bases between the two ends. CDR3 length: 12 amino acids. The V gene's germline CDR1 is KGHSH and CDR2 LQKENI. CDR3 region: CASSPSASGYTF. The CDR3 coding sequence is TGTGCCAGCTCACCATCGGCGTCTGGCTACACCTTC.

V is TRBV12-3 or TRBV12-4 and J is TRBJ1-4, with no clear D. The V and J ends lost 7 bases and 6 bases respectively, with 12 bases between them. The CDR3 is made up of 13 amino acids. The CDR3 DNA follows: TGTGCCAGCAATGCCAACTCCTATGAAAAACTGTTTTTT. Translation: CASNANSYEKLFF.

This clonotype was detected a few times. The J gene is TRBJ1-5, the V gene TRBV6-2 or TRBV6-3; D call uncertain. V shed 0 bases and J shed 7 bases, with 4 bases lying between them. CDR3 size: 12 residues. Per germline, CDR1 MNHEY and CDR2 SVGEGT. CDR3 nucleotides: TGTGCCAGCAGTTACTCGACCCAGCCCCAGCATTTT. This sequence encodes CASSYSTQPQHF.

The V call is TRBV10-2, the J call TRBJ2-7; 10 positions agree with TRBD2. The CDR3 totals 15 residues. Per the germline V gene, CDR1 is WSHSY and CDR2 is SAAADI. The ends lost 6 bases at V and 2 bases at J; junction bases unmatched: 7. CDR3: CASSSSSGSTYEQYF. CDR3 sequence (DNA): TGCGCCAGCAGCTCCTCTAGCGGGAGTACCTACGAGCAGTACTTC.

This clonotype came up a few times. V is TRBV20-1 and J is TRBJ2-3; D is uncertain. CDR1 DFQATT and CDR2 SNEGSKA come from the germline V gene (reference sequence). The CDR3 runs 13 residues. V was pared by 3 bases and J by 1 base, with 8 bases between. The chain's CDR3 is CSASSLGTDTQYF. The CDR3, as DNA: TGCAGTGCTAGCTCCCTTGGCACAGATACGCAGTATTTT.

The chain combines TRBV12-3 or TRBV12-4 with TRBJ1-4; D unclear. Trimming removed 6 bases at V and 8 bases at J, with 16 bases between. The CDR3 sequence is 14 residues long. The CDR3 spells CASSRETGIEKLFF. In DNA, the CDR3 is TGTGCCAGCAGCCGAGAAACGGGCATCGAAAAACTGTTTTTT.

In its sample, this clonotype was seen a few times. V usage is TRBV20-1 and J usage is TRBJ2-5; TRBD2 aligns across 8 bases. V gave up 5 bases and J gave up 4 bases; unmatched junction bases: 9. CDR1 is DFQATT, CDR2 SNEGSKA, per germline (reference sequence). The CDR3 totals 14 residues. The CDR3 region is CSAGRGALLETQYF. The CDR3 nucleotides read TGCAGTGCTGGGCGGGGGGCCCTCCTAGAGACCCAGTACTTC.

The V call is TRBV7-9, the J call TRBJ2-5; 8 bases are a match to TRBD2. The assigned J gene may be wrong: the sequence end matches TRBJ2-7 better. CDR1 and CDR2 (germline): SEHNR, FQNEAQ (reference sequence). The CDR3 has 15 residues. CDR3 residues: CASSLSAGAFHEQYF. The DNA for the CDR3 is TGTGCCAGCAGCTTGTCAGCGGGAGCTTTCCACGAGCAGTACTTC.

This clonotype turned up a few times. The J gene is TRBJ2-4, the V gene TRBV2, with TRBD1 identical over 11 bases. Trimming at V came to 3 bases and at J to 1 base, leaving 5 bases not matched to a gene. Germline loops: CDR1 SNHLY, CDR2 FYNNEI. CDR3 length: 17 residues. The CDR3 sequence is CASSDGQGARAKNIQYF. In DNA form, the CDR3 reads TGTGCCAGCAGTGACGGACAGGGGGCGCGGGCCAAAAACATTCAGTACTTC.

A note on this clonotype: Relative to the germline gene, one junction end is altered; a read error may explain this. The chain uses TRBV29-1 and TRBJ1-1; D is unresolved. Germline CDR1 and CDR2: SQVTM and ANQGSEA. The length of the CDR3 is 10 residues. CDR3 DNA sequence: TGCAGTGTCTTGACGGCTGAAACTTTCTTT. Amino acids: CSVLTAETFF.